One T cell receptor (beta chain) is described in this entry. No antigen is known for it. The data were taken from a study of T cells after yellow fever vaccination. General observations from the study: Post-booster repertoires again held most primary-vaccination clones (roughly 96% CD4, roughly 89% CD8). Compared with primary, the secondary response was weaker and peaked at day 5, not 15.

CDR1 and CDR2 from the germline V gene are MNHEY and SVGAGI. The V end was cut by 2 bases, the J end by 6 bases, with 20 bases between. The CDR3 contains 18 residues. TCRdb fed the 5' RACE reads into MiXCR, producing one record per CDR3 protein. The sample shows roughly 240,000 distinct CDR3 sequences, more than 6.5% of them seen only once. The chain employs TRBV6-5 and TRBJ1-6; a weak D match, TRBD1 (6 bases). The material was CD4+ T cells sorted from PBMCs, obtained on the day of the yellow fever booster vaccination. This clonotype was sampled from a man aged 25-45 years who received the YFV17D yellow fever vaccine. CDR3 nucleotide sequence: TGTGCCAGCAGTTACGTGTCCCCACAGGGAGGGATTAATTCACCCCTCCACTTT. Translating gives CASSYVSPQGGINSPLHF.